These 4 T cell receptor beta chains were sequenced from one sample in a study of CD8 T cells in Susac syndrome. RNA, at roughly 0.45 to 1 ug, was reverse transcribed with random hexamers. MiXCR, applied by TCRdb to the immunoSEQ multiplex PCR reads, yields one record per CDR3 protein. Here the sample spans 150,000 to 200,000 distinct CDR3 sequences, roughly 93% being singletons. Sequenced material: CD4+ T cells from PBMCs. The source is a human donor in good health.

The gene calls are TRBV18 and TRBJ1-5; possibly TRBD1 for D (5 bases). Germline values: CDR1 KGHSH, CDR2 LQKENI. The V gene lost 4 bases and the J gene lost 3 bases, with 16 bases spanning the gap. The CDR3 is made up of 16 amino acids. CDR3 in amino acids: CASSQTGAPFNQPQHF. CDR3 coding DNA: TGTGCCAGCTCACAAACCGGGGCACCATTCAATCAGCCCCAGCATTTT.

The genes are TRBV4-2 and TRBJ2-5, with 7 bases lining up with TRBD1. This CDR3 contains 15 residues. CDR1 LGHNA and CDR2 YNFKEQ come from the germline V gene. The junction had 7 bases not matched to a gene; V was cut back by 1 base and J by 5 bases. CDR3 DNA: TGTGCCAGCAGCCAAGGACAGGGTAATAGCGAGACCCAGTACTTC. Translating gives CASSQGQGNSETQYF.

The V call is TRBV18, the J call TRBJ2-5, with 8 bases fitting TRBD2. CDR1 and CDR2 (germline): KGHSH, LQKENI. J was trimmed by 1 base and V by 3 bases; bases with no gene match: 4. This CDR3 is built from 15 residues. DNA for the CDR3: TGTGCCAGCTCACCTAATAGCGGGGCCCAAGAGACCCAGTACTTC. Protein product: CASSPNSGAQETQYF. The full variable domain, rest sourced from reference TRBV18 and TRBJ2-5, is NAGVMQNPRHLVRRRGQEARLRCSPMKGHSHVYWYRQLPEEGLKFMVYLQKENIIDESGMPKERFSAEFPKEGPSILRIQQVVRGDSAAYFCASSPNSGAQETQYFGPGTRLLVL.

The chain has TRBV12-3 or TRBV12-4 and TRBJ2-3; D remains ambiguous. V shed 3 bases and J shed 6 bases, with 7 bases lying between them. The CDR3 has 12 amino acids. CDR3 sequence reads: CASSFAQDTQYF. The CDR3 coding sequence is TGTGCCAGCAGTTTTGCTCAGGATACGCAGTATTTT.